Each of the 10 T cell receptor beta chains below was sequenced from the same sample in a study of blood T cell repertoires in COVID-19. Sequenced by immunoSEQ multiplex PCR; TCRdb stores in-frame clones only, minus some. The sample contains 60,000 to 65,000 clones, more than 75% of which appear only once. Input material: peripheral blood. These TCRs come from a human donor in a cohort sampled during active COVID-19.

V and J are TRBV10-1 and TRBJ1-2, with 9 bases fitting TRBD1. V shed 8 bases and J 5 bases; nucleotides not matched to a gene: 12. This CDR3 contains 15 residues. Per germline, CDR1 WNHNN and CDR2 SYGVQD (reference sequence). The CDR3 spells CASPDGTGQGYGYTF. CDR3 coding DNA: TGCGCCAGCCCAGATGGGACGGGACAGGGATATGGCTACACCTTC.

V gene TRBV27 combines with J gene TRBJ1-5, with 7 positions matching TRBD1. V lost 4 bases and J lost 7; bases outside the gene matches: 7. There are 14 residues in the CDR3. CDR1 MNHEY and CDR2 SMNVEV come from the germline V gene (reference sequence). DNA of the CDR3: TGTGCCAGCAGTTCGCTACAGGGGTGGCAGCCCCAGCATTTT. As protein: CASSSLQGWQPQHF.

The rearrangement joins TRBV7-2 to TRBJ1-1; maybe TRBD1 (6 bases). V dropped 6 bases and J dropped 5 bases, with 16 bases sitting between them. From germline, CDR1 is SGHTA and CDR2 FQGNSA. The CDR3 spans 14 residues. The chain's CDR3 is CASSFGGGQTEAFF. CDR3 in DNA: TGTGCCAGCAGTTTTGGGGGGGGGCAAACTGAAGCTTTCTTT.

V and J are TRBV3-1 (or the pseudogene TRBV3-2) and TRBJ2-3; D possibly corresponds to TRBD2 (5 bases). Trimming took off 3 bases at V and 5 bases at J, with 6 bases between the two ends. The CDR3 contains 12 residues. Germline loops: CDR1 LGHDT, CDR2 YNNKEL (reference sequence). The CDR3 coding sequence is TGTGCCAGCAGCCACCGGGGAGATACGCAGTATTTT. Translation gives CASSHRGDTQYF.

The chain carries TRBV19 and TRBJ2-1; 8 bases fit TRBD1. Germline CDR1 is LNHDA and CDR2 is SQIVND (reference sequence). The CDR3 is 15 amino acids. The J segment lost 8 bases and the V segment lost 5 bases, leaving 11 bases of the junction unmatched. The DNA of the CDR3 is TGTGCCAGTAGTGTAACAGGGGGACGTCCCGATGAGCAGTTCTTC. Translated: CASSVTGGRPDEQFF.

This rearrangement joins TRBV7-9 to TRBJ1-4, with a weak D call TRBD1 (6 bases). CDR3 length equals 15 residues. V was trimmed by 4 bases and J by 0 bases, leaving 9 bases between them. Looked up from germline, CDR1 is SEHNR and CDR2 is FQNEAQ (reference sequence). CDR3 loop: CASSSGQTTNEKLFF. CDR3 sequence (DNA): TGTGCCAGCAGCTCCGGACAGACAACTAATGAAAAACTGTTTTTT. The whole variable domain, remainder taken from reference TRBV7-9 and TRBJ1-4, is DTGVSQNPRHKITKRGQNVTFRCDPISEHNRLYWYRQTLGQGPEFLTYFQNEAQLEKSRLLSDRFSAERPKGSFSTLEIQRTEQGDSAMYLCASSSGQTTNEKLFFGSGTQLSVL.

The V gene is TRBV30, the J gene TRBJ2-1; 9 nucleotides match TRBD2. The germline gives CDR1 GTSNPN, CDR2 SVGIG (reference sequence). With V trimmed by 6 bases and J by 0 bases, 6 bases remained unmatched. This CDR3 spans 15 amino acids. DNA of the CDR3: TGTGCCTGTTCTAGCGGGGAAAGCTCCTACAATGAGCAGTTCTTC. This encodes CACSSGESSYNEQFF.

This clone was recorded only once. This sequence joins TRBV19 and TRBJ1-5; D gene unclear. Germline V lookup: CDR1 LNHDA, CDR2 SQIVND (reference sequence). The CDR3 totals 14 residues. Trimming took 4 bases from V and 1 from J, leaving 8 bases between them. The CDR3 region has the DNA TGTGCCAGTAGTAAACACCAGAGCAATCAGCCCCAGCATTTT. This codes for CASSKHQSNQPQHF.

The rearrangement joins TRBV6-1 to TRBJ2-1, with D hard to call. The CDR3 runs to 13 residues. CDR1 MNHNS and CDR2 SASEGT come from the germline V gene. V lost 3 bases to trimming and J lost 6 bases, with 9 bases between them. This CDR3 is CASSERLTNEQFF. DNA for the CDR3: TGTGCCAGCAGTGAGCGGCTGACCAATGAGCAGTTCTTC.

The V and J genes are TRBV6-5 and TRBJ2-7; 9 nucleotides line up with TRBD1. This CDR3 contains 14 residues. Germline CDR1 and CDR2: MNHEY and SVGAGI. V was clipped by 6 bases and J by 4 bases; unmatched bases: 7. The CDR3 DNA reads as TGTGCCAGCAGACGCGGGACAGGGTTATACGAGCAGTACTTC. It is translated as CASRRGTGLYEQYF.